This T cell receptor (beta chain) appears in the sequencing data of a study of T cell repertoires in cytomegalovirus infection. As for the study in general: Peptides in the study included HLA-C-restricted and HLA-B-restricted CMV epitopes. Public TCR beta signatures marked donors with CMV infection and the matching HLA.

CDR3 length: 16 amino acids. Trimming cost V 6 bases and J 5 bases; bases outside gene matches: 12. CDR1 is KGHDR and CDR2 is SFDVKD in the germline V gene. This clonotype was detected a few times. Its antigen is unknown. One entry per CDR3 protein, called by TCRdb with MiXCR from the reads. The table includes hundreds of thousands of distinct CDR3 sequences, roughly 30% detected once. Regarding the study as a whole: Clonotypes of TCR beta that were HLA-C-restricted and CMV-specific dominated the ex vivo response.

V gene TRBV24-1 combines with J gene TRBJ2-3; 8 nucleotides match TRBD2. The sequencing used cultured CD8+ T cells from PBMCs, collected from culture after CMV antigen stimulation. The clonotype originates from a human donor in good health (CMV status not recorded). Some clones in this sample may be carry-over from other donors' samples. CDR3 in DNA: TGTGCCACCAGTACCCCCTTGGCGGGGGGTATAGATACGCAGTATTTT. The encoded protein is CATSTPLAGGIDTQYF.